This T cell receptor (beta chain) stems from a study of spatial heterogeneity in lung cancer (dated by TCRdb to about 2019). Notes on the research overall: More beta-chain than alpha-chain transcripts were consistently detected, likely reflecting higher beta-chain transcript abundance. In the raw uncorrected reads, each unique combination of TCR and UMI appeared more than ten times on average. At surgery, both alpha and beta chains were TCR-sequenced in 200 to 250 tumor regions, fewer than 80 matched nontumor lung samples and a few dozen PBMC samples. The study quantitatively compared TCR alpha and beta repertoires across multiple tumor regions, matched nontumor lung and blood in non-small cell lung cancer. Nonsynonymous mutation counts, determined by whole-exome sequencing of tumor tissue, were related to TCR repertoire features.

Libraries came from 5' RACE. Sequencing instrument: NextSeq 500. To allow correction of PCR and sequencing errors, the TCR library protocol tagged every TCR cDNA molecule with a unique molecular identifier. The authors' analysis ran thus. TCR identification, UMI-based error correction and CDR3 extraction were performed with Decombinator tools. TCRs above a frequency of 2 per 1,000, corresponding to the top 1% of the tumor frequency distribution, were defined as expanded. Renyi diversity was calculated using the R vegan package after each repertoire was subsampled 100 times to 5,000 TCRs. To build CDR3 similarity networks, amino acid triplet string-kernel similarity was used, and CDR3s were connected when their pairwise similarity was above 0.82. The raw public data were reprocessed by TCRdb itself: fastp quality trimming at Q25, MiXCR clonotype calling, in-frame beta chains only. CDR3 protein duplicates are merged, each entry listing the most common genes and DNA. TCRdb's processing, not the authors', yielded these V and J calls. The sample data list around 41,000 distinct CDR3 sequences, and 6% to 7% of these were observed just once. The ten most abundant clones make up roughly two fifths of the sample.

Reading the label with the study, this specimen's time point is: sample taken at primary tumor resection. Whole RNA extracted from tumor and nontumor lung tissue, or from cryopreserved PBMC samples, was used for TCR sequencing without cell sorting. Samples were obtained from approximately 77 patients with early-stage, untreated non-small cell lung cancer from the lung TRACERx cohort. Patients were selected for TCR sequencing only if sufficient RNA was available from at least two tumor regions. With respect to this clonotype: Its antigen is still unknown. Per-base qualities were not stored, and no clone one base away is much larger.

The study at large found these results: Confirming at a functional level the hypothesis that regional TCRs recognize regional mutations was considered to require additional single-cell paired TCR alpha and beta sequencing. Ubiquitous expanded tumor TCRs were found in blood more often at tumor resection than at routine follow-up.

CDR1 ENHRY and CDR2 SYGVKD are derived from the germline V gene. The V end loses 4 bases and the J end loses 2 bases, and a stretch of 15 bases separates them. Including the terminal cysteine and phenylalanine, the CDR3 comprises 15 residues. Just the 45-base CDR3 DNA is kept, in frame starting at base 1. The rearrangement combines TRBV10-3 with TRBJ2-7; TRBD1 is possibly the D segment (6 matching bases). The TCR originated in a female donor with early-stage non-small cell lung cancer. The sequencing here drew on PBMCs, taken at surgery. The DNA is TGTGCCATCAGTGGGAAACAGGGACCCCCCTACGAGCAGTACTTC. This sequence encodes CAISGKQGPPYEQYF.